The rows below give T cell receptor beta chains drawn from one sample of a study of Ad26.COV2.S vaccination and SARS-CoV-2 variants. Only in-frame clones appear in the TCRdb table, and some are missing; sequencing was by immunoSEQ multiplex PCR. The table has around 250,000 clones, roughly 85% seen once; the top ten hold less than 3.5%. This specimen was peripheral blood, taken in a trial of Ad26.COV2.S vaccine versus placebo. The source of these receptors is a person between 18 and 60 years old who received the Ad26.COV2.S COVID-19 vaccine or a placebo. Each CDR3 is given without its conserved first and last residue.

v_call: TRBV4-1
j_call: TRBJ2-1
cdr3_aa: ASSHYSVSSYNEQF

v_call: TRBV6-2/TRBV6-3
j_call: TRBJ2-1
cdr3_aa: ASSYKRQYNEQF

v_call: TRBV7-8
j_call: TRBJ2-1
cdr3_aa: ASSLGRDRGQF

v_call: TRBV3-1/TRBV3-2
j_call: TRBJ2-5
cdr3_aa: ASSQVSGTQY

v_call: TRBV6-6
j_call: TRBJ1-3
cdr3_aa: ASSRDRSSGNTIY

v_call: TRBV30
j_call: TRBJ2-1
cdr3_aa: AWSVAYEQF

v_call: TRBV7-8
j_call: TRBJ1-5
cdr3_aa: ASSYTDSNQPQH

v_call: TRBV7-2
j_call: TRBJ1-5
cdr3_aa: ASSFGMGSNQPQH

v_call: TRBV28
j_call: TRBJ1-2
cdr3_aa: ASVRGAGYT

v_call: TRBV19
j_call: TRBJ1-5
cdr3_aa: ASSMASGGGNQPQH

v_call: TRBV29-1
j_call: TRBJ2-3
cdr3_aa: SVGETASTDTQY

v_call: TRBV19
j_call: TRBJ2-5
cdr3_aa: ASRLRGDETQY

v_call: TRBV7-2
j_call: TRBJ1-6
cdr3_aa: ASSSAGQGLRSPLH

v_call: TRBV6-6
j_call: TRBJ2-1
cdr3_aa: ASSGTGGMGEQF

v_call: TRBV4-3
j_call: TRBJ2-1
cdr3_aa: ASSPGQFSYNEQF

v_call: TRBV6-9
j_call: TRBJ2-4
cdr3_aa: ASSYAGENIQY

v_call: TRBV7-9
j_call: TRBJ2-3
cdr3_aa: ASSRTSGVRDTQY

v_call: TRBV11-2
j_call: TRBJ2-7
cdr3_aa: ASSLGARGYEQY

v_call: TRBV10-1
j_call: TRBJ1-1
cdr3_aa: ASRLTAF

v_call: TRBV15
j_call: TRBJ2-1
cdr3_aa: ATSRYGTSGFSSSYNEQF

v_call: TRBV24-1
j_call: TRBJ2-5
cdr3_aa: ATSDLGYSLGEYQETQY

v_call: TRBV27
j_call: TRBJ2-3
cdr3_aa: ASKTGQTSRTDTQY

v_call: TRBV24-1
j_call: TRBJ2-2
cdr3_aa: ATRGLLTGELF

v_call: TRBV5-1
j_call: TRBJ2-1
cdr3_aa: ASFANNEQF

v_call: TRBV28
j_call: TRBJ2-7
cdr3_aa: ASSTGTVRDYEQY

v_call: TRBV27
j_call: TRBJ2-6
cdr3_aa: ASSLLGGAVAGANVLT

v_call: TRBV5-6
j_call: TRBJ1-2
cdr3_aa: ASSRDFGYT

v_call: TRBV19
j_call: TRBJ2-5
cdr3_aa: ASSSTGGQGTQY

v_call: TRBV29-1
j_call: TRBJ2-3
cdr3_aa: SAAGTGVAGDTQY

v_call: TRBV4-2
j_call: TRBJ1-2
cdr3_aa: ASSQDLGRNYGYT

v_call: TRBV27
j_call: TRBJ1-1
cdr3_aa: ASSPQGGGTEAF

v_call: TRBV6-5
j_call: TRBJ1-1
cdr3_aa: ASISSGNTEAF

v_call: TRBV19
j_call: TRBJ1-5
cdr3_aa: ASSIGRGNQPQH

v_call: TRBV4-1
j_call: TRBJ1-5
cdr3_aa: ARSQGGGSNQPQH

v_call: TRBV30
j_call: TRBJ2-2
cdr3_aa: AWTSGRGSGELF

v_call: TRBV2
j_call: TRBJ2-5
cdr3_aa: ASKRTGGEETQY

v_call: TRBV10-3
j_call: TRBJ2-5
cdr3_aa: ATIAGEGETQY

v_call: TRBV18
j_call: TRBJ2-7
cdr3_aa: ASSPGAYEQY

v_call: TRBV19
j_call: TRBJ1-2
cdr3_aa: ASSAWTNSYGYT

v_call: TRBV19
j_call: TRBJ2-5
cdr3_aa: ASSISQGLGETQY

v_call: TRBV30
j_call: TRBJ2-7
cdr3_aa: AWSVSGGAYEQY

v_call: TRBV9
j_call: TRBJ1-1
cdr3_aa: ASSVGEGIEAF

v_call: TRBV13
j_call: TRBJ1-3
cdr3_aa: ASSSGGTGNTIY

v_call: TRBV24-1
j_call: TRBJ1-2
cdr3_aa: ATESIRTEKFYGYT

v_call: TRBV6-5
j_call: TRBJ1-1
cdr3_aa: ASRHRGDTEAF

v_call: TRBV4-2
j_call: TRBJ2-3
cdr3_aa: ASSQKGGPTDTQY

v_call: TRBV5-4
j_call: TRBJ1-6
cdr3_aa: ASSLGGSPDNSPLH

v_call: TRBV6-2/TRBV6-3
j_call: TRBJ1-1
cdr3_aa: ASSYYGWEAF

v_call: TRBV10-1
j_call: TRBJ2-6
cdr3_aa: ASSEDSGQGAVGANVLT

v_call: TRBV7-9
j_call: TRBJ1-1
cdr3_aa: ASSLRGKMNTEAF

v_call: TRBV19
j_call: TRBJ2-5
cdr3_aa: ASSMGPGLAGVTKYQETQY

v_call: TRBV29-1
j_call: TRBJ1-1
cdr3_aa: SVGTIAEAF